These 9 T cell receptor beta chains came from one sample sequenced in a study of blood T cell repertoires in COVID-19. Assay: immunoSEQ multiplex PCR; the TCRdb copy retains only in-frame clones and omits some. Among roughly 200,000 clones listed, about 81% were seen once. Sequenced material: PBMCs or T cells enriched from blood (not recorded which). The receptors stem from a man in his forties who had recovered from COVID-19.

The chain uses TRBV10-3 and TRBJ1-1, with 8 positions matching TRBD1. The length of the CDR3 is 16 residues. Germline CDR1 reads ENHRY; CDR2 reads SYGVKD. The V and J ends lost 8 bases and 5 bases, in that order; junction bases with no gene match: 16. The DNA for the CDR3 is TGTGCCATCGCGGTAGGCAGGGGGCTTTTTAAGACTGAAGCTTTCTTT. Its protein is CAIAVGRGLFKTEAFF.

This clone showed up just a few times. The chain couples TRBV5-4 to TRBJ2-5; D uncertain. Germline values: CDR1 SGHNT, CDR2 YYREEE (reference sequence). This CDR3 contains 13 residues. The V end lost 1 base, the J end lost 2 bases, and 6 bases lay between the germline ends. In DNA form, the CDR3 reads TGTGCCAGCAGCTTGCCAGAACAAGAGACCCAGTACTTC. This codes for CASSLPEQETQYF.

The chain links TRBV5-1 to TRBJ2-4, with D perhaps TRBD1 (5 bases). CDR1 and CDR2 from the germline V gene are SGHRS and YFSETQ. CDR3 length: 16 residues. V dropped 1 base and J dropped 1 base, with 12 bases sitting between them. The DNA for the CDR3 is TGCGCCAGCAGCTTGCAGCCCGCAGGGGCCAAAAACATTCAGTACTTC. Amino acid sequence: CASSLQPAGAKNIQYF. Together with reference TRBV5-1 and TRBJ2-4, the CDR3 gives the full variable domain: KAGVTQTPRYLIKTRGQQVTLSCSPISGHRSVSWYQQTPGQGLQFLFEYFSETQRNKGNFPGRFSGRQFSNSRSEMNVSTLELGDSALYLCASSLQPAGAKNIQYFGAGTRLSVL.

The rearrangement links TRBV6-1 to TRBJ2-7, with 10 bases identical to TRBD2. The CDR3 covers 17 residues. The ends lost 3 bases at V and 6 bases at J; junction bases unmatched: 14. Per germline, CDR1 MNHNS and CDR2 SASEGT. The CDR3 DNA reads TGTGCCAGCAGTGACCTAGCGGGAGTGTTTTTAGGAGGCGAGCAGTACTTC. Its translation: CASSDLAGVFLGGEQYF.

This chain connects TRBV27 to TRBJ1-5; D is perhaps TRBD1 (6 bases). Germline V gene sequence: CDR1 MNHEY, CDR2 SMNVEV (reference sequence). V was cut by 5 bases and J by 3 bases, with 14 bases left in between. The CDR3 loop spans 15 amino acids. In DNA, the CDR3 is TGTGCCAGCAGTGCACATCAGGGGAACAATCAGCCCCAGCATTTT. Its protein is CASSAHQGNNQPQHF.

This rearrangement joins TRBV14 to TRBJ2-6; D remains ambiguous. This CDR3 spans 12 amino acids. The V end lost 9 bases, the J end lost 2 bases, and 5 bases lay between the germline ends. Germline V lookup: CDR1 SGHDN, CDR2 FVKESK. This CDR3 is CASTTGANVLTF. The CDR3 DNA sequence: TGTGCCAGTACAACTGGGGCCAACGTCCTGACTTTC.

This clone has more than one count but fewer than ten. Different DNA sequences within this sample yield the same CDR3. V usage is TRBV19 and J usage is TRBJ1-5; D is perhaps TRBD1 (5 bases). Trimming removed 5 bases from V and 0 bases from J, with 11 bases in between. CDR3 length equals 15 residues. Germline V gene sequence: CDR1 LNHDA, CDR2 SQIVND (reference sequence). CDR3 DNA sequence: TGTGCCAGTAGTCCTCAGGGTTATAGCAATCAGCCCCAGCATTTT. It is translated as CASSPQGYSNQPQHF. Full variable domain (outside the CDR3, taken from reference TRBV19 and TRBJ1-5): DGGITQSPKYLFRKEGQNVTLSCEQNLNHDAMYWYRQDPGQGLRLIYYSQIVNDFQKGDIAEGYSVSREKKESFPLTVTSAQKNPTAFYLCASSPQGYSNQPQHFGDGTRLSIL.

The CDR3 DNA follows: TGTGCCAGCACCACACTAGTTAATCTAGGAAATGAGCAGTTCTTC. As protein: CASTTLVNLGNEQFF. The rearrangement uses TRBV11-2 and TRBJ2-1; D perhaps matches TRBD2 (5 bases). CDR1 is SGHAT, CDR2 FQNNGV, per germline. The CDR3 sequence is 15 residues long. Trimming removed 7 bases at V and 7 bases at J, with 20 bases between.

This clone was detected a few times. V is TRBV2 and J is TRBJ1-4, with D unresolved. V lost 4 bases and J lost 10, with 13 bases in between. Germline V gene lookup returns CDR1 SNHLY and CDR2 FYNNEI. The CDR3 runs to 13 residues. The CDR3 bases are TGTGCCAGCAGTGTGGGTGGAGGGAGAAAACTGTTTTTT. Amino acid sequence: CASSVGGGRKLFF.